These T cell receptor beta chains were read from a single sample in a study of blood T cell repertoires in COVID-19. Method: immunoSEQ multiplex PCR; TCRdb's copy keeps in-frame clones and lacks some. The sample records some 150,000 clones, 70% to 90% being singletons. The sequenced material came from peripheral blood. All receptors derive from a man aged 35 to 55 with acute or convalescent COVID-19. The CDR3 runs from the conserved cysteine through the conserved F or W. A D gene is named only where the DNA matches it firmly. Not all rows give a size; the values are once, few, many and, for expanded clones, a class.

d_call,v_call,clone_size,j_call,cdr3_aa,cdr3_nt
.,TRBV19,few,TRBJ1-4,CASNSGFANEKLFF,TGTGCCAGCAATTCAGGGTTTGCTAATGAAAAACTGTTTTTT
TRBD2,TRBV7-2,.,TRBJ2-3,CASTHLVASGGRKDTQYF,TGTGCCAGCACCCACTTGGTGGCTAGCGGGGGAAGGAAGGATACGCAGTATTTT
TRBD2,TRBV29-1,once,TRBJ2-5,CSVRGGEVETQYF,TGCAGCGTTCGCGGGGGGGAGGTAGAGACCCAGTACTTC
TRBD1,TRBV5-8,.,TRBJ1-1,CASSLVHVGQGMGRGTEAFF,TGTGCCAGCAGCTTGGTCCATGTTGGACAGGGGATGGGGAGGGGCACTGAAGCTTTCTTT
TRBD2,TRBV9,.,TRBJ2-5,CASSVAASGAHTRQETQYF,TGTGCCAGCAGCGTAGCGGCTAGCGGGGCACACACCCGCCAAGAGACCCAGTACTTC
.,TRBV2,once,TRBJ1-6,CASSPTRTVVFHF,TGTGCCAGCAGTCCTACAAGGACAGTAGTTTTCCACTTT
.,TRBV13,.,TRBJ2-3,CASSLAAGGLADTQYF,TGTGCCAGCAGCTTAGCGGCAGGGGGGTTGGCAGATACGCAGTATTTT
.,TRBV11-3,few,TRBJ2-7,CASSLGSSSYEQYF,TGTGCCAGCAGCTTAGGTTCCAGTTCCTACGAGCAGTACTTC
TRBD1,TRBV27,.,TRBJ1-4,CASRTVTGRGEKLFF,TGTGCCAGCAGGACGGTGACAGGGCGGGGTGAAAAACTGTTTTTT
.,TRBV7-3,.,TRBJ1-5,CASIWGGRNQPQHF,TGTGCCAGCATCTGGGGGGGCAGGAATCAGCCCCAGCATTTT